This TCR beta chain was sequenced in a study of Ad26.COV2.S vaccination and SARS-CoV-2 variants. Study summary: Ad26.COV2.S given intramuscularly, once or twice 56 days apart.

The treatment was: 15 to 20 received Ad26.COV2.S at low or high dose, single or two shots; roughly five received placebo; per-sample allocation not given. Following the first vaccine or placebo injection, samples were taken on day 63. Whoever gave the sample was an adult aged 18-55 years in Boston. Method: immunoSEQ multiplex PCR; TCRdb's copy keeps in-frame clones and lacks some. The sample holds about 350,000 clones; 85% are singletons and the top ten take less than 4%. Points on this clone: Its cognate antigen is unknown.

Regarding the study as a whole: Reportedly, after vaccination the spike-specific CD8+ and CD4+ T cell responses displayed substantial breadth. Vaccinees displayed broader spike-specific TCR repertoires than placebo recipients.

Sequences were derived from peripheral blood, sampled in a trial of Ad26.COV2.S vaccine versus placebo. The receptor comes from a person aged 18-60 years who received the Ad26.COV2.S COVID-19 vaccine or a placebo.

The CDR3 region has the DNA TGCGCCAGCAGCTCACAGAGCTCCTACAATGAGCAGTTCTTC. Translated: CASSSQSSYNEQFF. The chain employs TRBV5-1 and TRBJ2-1; no firm D call. The CDR3 is 14 residues long. V was trimmed by 3 bases and J by 0 bases, leaving 7 bases between them. The germline CDR1 and CDR2 sequences are SGHRS and YFSETQ.